The TCR beta chain described here comes from a study of response to subunit inactivated influenza vaccine. Using its own MiXCR run on the RT-PCR reads, TCRdb lists one record per CDR3 protein. The sample holds under 200,000 distinct CDR3 sequences, roughly a tenth seen once. Findings and caveats of the study: Researchers suggested that each seasonal influenza vaccination recruits few new T cells.

The CDR3 has 13 residues. Germline-derived CDR1 and CDR2 are LGHNT and FRNRAP. V was pared by 3 bases and J by 3 bases, with 8 bases between. This clonotype was counted between two and nine times. Its antigen is unidentified. The TCR comes from a man aged 50-60 years who received an inactivated influenza vaccine. Material: non-naive T cells sorted from PBMCs, obtained more than 35 days after vaccination. V and J are TRBV12-5 and TRBJ1-1; the D is unclear. In DNA form, the CDR3 reads TGTGCTAGTGGTTTAACTGGTGACACTGAAGCTTTCTTT. Residues: CASGLTGDTEAFF. Looking up the rest from reference TRBV12-5 and TRBJ1-1 gives the full variable domain: DARVTQTPRHKVTEMGQEVTMRCQPILGHNTVFWYRQTMMQGLELLAYFRNRAPLDDSGMPKDRFSAEMPDATLATLKIQPSEPRDSAVYFCASGLTGDTEAFFGQGTRLTVV.